This T cell receptor (beta chain) stems from a study of shared clonotypes between healthy human individuals. Germline values: CDR1 MNHEY, CDR2 SMNVEV (reference sequence). The CDR3 contains 14 residues. With 6 bases removed from V and 3 bases from J, the gap between germline ends came to 11 bases. It was into CD45RA+ naive and CD45RA-negative memory subsets that the CD4+ cells were split. This clone was seen only once. Assay execution proceeded at the deep level. Sorted-subset replicate PCRs used 200 ng DNA, approximately 30,000 T cell genomes. Profiling relied on immunoSEQ multiplex PCR, and the TCRdb table lists in-frame clones only, not all of them. Of approximately 1,500,000 clones detected, nearly 99% appear once; the ten largest clones hold roughly 0.42%.

The source is a man younger than 40 in good health. The rearrangement joins TRBV27 to TRBJ1-4; maybe TRBD1 (6 bases). Sequencing used naive CD4+ T cells sorted from blood. As for subset: CD45RA+ positively selected. The CDR3 DNA is TGTGCCAGCAGACATACAGGGTCTAATGAAAAACTGTTTTTT. It codes for CASRHTGSNEKLFF.